This T cell receptor beta chain was sequenced in a study of cytomegalovirus exposure and HLA in healthy donors. Study-wide results and limits: Through in vitro validation, three CMV-associated chains were shown to be specific for CMV antigens. DRB1 had the most TCR associations and HLA-C the fewest, a later analysis found, with rates varying by HLA locus.

Donors consisted of healthy bone marrow donors. Germline CDR1 and CDR2: SQVTM and ANQGSEA. The CDR3 extends over 13 amino acids. The J segment lost 3 bases and the V segment lost 5 bases, leaving 5 bases of the junction unmatched. As for this clone: Its antigen is unidentified.

Primers: 60 Vbeta forward and 13 Jbeta reverse. This table comes from immunoSEQ multiplex PCR, and its TCRdb copy is limited to in-frame clones, with some not included. The sample includes some 200,000 clones, around 81% of them seen just once. Sequenced: PBMCs. This sequence joins TRBV29-1 and TRBJ1-2, with 8 bases that match TRBD1. This TCR was sampled from a woman in her 30s in good health and CMV-seronegative. In DNA form, the CDR3 reads TGCAGCGTTCTTCCAGGGGGCCACTATGGCTACACCTTC. This sequence encodes CSVLPGGHYGYTF. Variable domain in full (rest from reference TRBV29-1 and TRBJ1-2): SAVISQKPSRDICQRGTSLTIQCQVDSQVTMMFWYRQQPGQSLTLIATANQGSEATYESGFVIDKFPISRPNLTFSTLTVSNMSPEDSSIYLCSVLPGGHYGYTFGSGTRLTVV.